A selection of T cell receptor beta chains follows, all from one sample in a study of early stage breast cancer tumors. This table comes from immunoSEQ multiplex PCR, and its TCRdb copy is limited to in-frame clones, with some not included. Seen here are some 10,000 clones, about 78% observed once, and the top ten hold 22%. The specimen sequenced was breast tumor tissue. The source of these receptors is a person in their forties with breast cancer. Each CDR3 is given with its conserved first and last residue. Fields, in order: V gene, CDR3 length, clone size, D gene, J gene, CDR3 DNA, CDR3 protein. The D gene is left open where the match is weak. Size is omitted from some rows. Given values are once, few, many or a class for expanded clones.

V: TRBV15
length: 12
size: NA
D: NA
J: TRBJ2-3
DNA: TGTGCCACCAGCAGAGTGGCAGATACGCAGTATTTT
CDR3: CATSRVADTQYF

V: TRBV23-1
length: 16
size: few
D: TRBD1
J: TRBJ1-5
DNA: TGCGCCAGCAGACCGAACACCCACAGGGGCCATCAGCCCCAGCATTTT
CDR3: CASRPNTHRGHQPQHF

V: TRBV4-2
length: 16
size: NA
D: NA
J: TRBJ2-5
DNA: TGTGCCAGCAGCCAAGATAGAGGGAGCCCCGTAGAGACCCAGTACTTC
CDR3: CASSQDRGSPVETQYF

V: TRBV7-2
length: 11
size: NA
D: NA
J: TRBJ1-1
DNA: TGTGCCAGCAGGTCATACACTGAAGCTTTCTTT
CDR3: CASRSYTEAFF

V: TRBV7-6
length: 17
size: medium-sized
D: NA
J: TRBJ2-2
DNA: TGTGCCAGCAGCTTTTTGCAAGGGGAGTCTTTGCCAAGGGAGCTGTTTTTT
CDR3: CASSFLQGESLPRELFF

V: TRBV9
length: 18
size: NA
D: TRBD1
J: TRBJ2-1
DNA: TGTGCCAGCAGCGTAGAATTGATGGGGACAGGGGCGGACAATGAGCAGTTCTTC
CDR3: CASSVELMGTGADNEQFF

V: TRBV7-7
length: 19
size: NA
D: TRBD1
J: TRBJ2-1
DNA: TGTGCTAGCAGCTCCCGGGACAGGGGGCCACGGAGCTCCTACAATGAGCAGTTCTTC
CDR3: CASSSRDRGPRSSYNEQFF

V: TRBV30
length: 17
size: NA
D: NA
J: TRBJ1-3
DNA: TGTGCCTGGAGTGTATATGGGGGGTTGAGGTCTGGAAACACCATATATTTT
CDR3: CAWSVYGGLRSGNTIYF

V: TRBV19
length: 15
size: NA
D: NA
J: TRBJ2-7
DNA: TGTGCCAGTAGTATAGGGGGCGCAACCTTCTACGAGCAGTACTTC
CDR3: CASSIGGATFYEQYF

V: TRBV5-8
length: 11
size: NA
D: NA
J: TRBJ2-5
DNA: TGTGCCAGCGGCGAGCGGGAGACCCAGTACTTC
CDR3: CASGERETQYF

V: TRBV13
length: 14
size: NA
D: NA
J: TRBJ2-5
DNA: TGTGCCAGCAGCTTAGGCCAAGCCGAGCAGACCCAGTACTTC
CDR3: CASSLGQAEQTQYF

V: TRBV28
length: 14
size: once
D: NA
J: TRBJ1-1
DNA: TGTGCCAGCAGTTCGACAGTGACCAACACTGAAGCTTTCTTT
CDR3: CASSSTVTNTEAFF

V: TRBV10-3
length: 15
size: NA
D: NA
J: TRBJ2-3
DNA: TGTGCCATCAGTGAGTCGCAGGGCTCCTCAGGGACGCAGTATTTT
CDR3: CAISESQGSSGTQYF

V: TRBV29-1
length: 13
size: NA
D: NA
J: TRBJ2-1
DNA: TGCAGCGTTGTAAGGGATTCGAGCAATGAGCAGTTCTTC
CDR3: CSVVRDSSNEQFF

V: TRBV5-1
length: 14
size: NA
D: NA
J: TRBJ2-3
DNA: TGCGCCAGCAGCTCGGTCGGGAGCACAGATACGCAGTATTTT
CDR3: CASSSVGSTDTQYF

V: TRBV19
length: 13
size: few
D: TRBD1
J: TRBJ2-7
DNA: TGTGCCACCGAACCGGGACAGGGTAACAAGCAGTACTTC
CDR3: CATEPGQGNKQYF

V: TRBV5-6
length: 15
size: NA
D: NA
J: TRBJ2-1
DNA: TGTGCCAGCAGCTTGTACGGGGTCACCTACAATGAGCAGTTCTTC
CDR3: CASSLYGVTYNEQFF

V: TRBV2
length: 16
size: NA
D: TRBD2
J: TRBJ2-2
DNA: TGTGCCAGCTCCCCCCAAGCGGGAGGGCCCACCGGGGAGCTGTTTTTT
CDR3: CASSPQAGGPTGELFF

V: TRBV5-5
length: 17
size: NA
D: NA
J: TRBJ2-5
DNA: TGTGCCAGCAGCTTGGGTCCCAATTGGTCCCCACAAGAGACCCAGTACTTC
CDR3: CASSLGPNWSPQETQYF

V: TRBV5-8
length: 15
size: few
D: NA
J: TRBJ1-2
DNA: TGTGCCAGCAGCCAGCCCCACCAGGGCGGCTATGGCTACACCTTC
CDR3: CASSQPHQGGYGYTF

V: TRBV2
length: 16
size: few
D: NA
J: TRBJ2-7
DNA: TGTGCCAGCAGTGTCAGAGAGCGGACAAAGACCTACGAGCAGTACTTC
CDR3: CASSVRERTKTYEQYF

V: TRBV19
length: 13
size: NA
D: NA
J: TRBJ1-6
DNA: TGTGCCAGTAGTTGGCAGGGCAATTCACCCCTCCACTTT
CDR3: CASSWQGNSPLHF

V: TRBV7-3
length: 14
size: medium-sized
D: TRBD1
J: TRBJ2-2
DNA: TGTGCCAGCAGCTTACAGGGGGCTAAGGGGGAGCTGTTTTTT
CDR3: CASSLQGAKGELFF

V: TRBV15
length: 15
size: few
D: NA
J: TRBJ1-1
DNA: TGTGCCACCAGCAGAGATGGCCAGTGGAACACTGAAGCTTTCTTT
CDR3: CATSRDGQWNTEAFF

V: TRBV6-1
length: 15
size: NA
D: NA
J: TRBJ1-2
DNA: TGTGCCAGCAGGCCCACGGGATCCCTCAACTATGGCTACACCTTC
CDR3: CASRPTGSLNYGYTF

V: TRBV7-2
length: 14
size: NA
D: NA
J: TRBJ2-5
DNA: TGTGCCACCACAGTATGGGGGGTGGGTGAGACCCAGTACTTC
CDR3: CATTVWGVGETQYF

V: TRBV6-5
length: 13
size: NA
D: TRBD2
J: TRBJ2-7
DNA: TGTGCCAGCGGGGGGGATTCGGATTACGAGCAGTACTTC
CDR3: CASGGDSDYEQYF

V: TRBV4-1
length: 16
size: NA
D: NA
J: TRBJ1-1
DNA: TGCGCCAGCAGCCAGAGGCCACAGGGACCGAACACTGAAGCTTTCTTT
CDR3: CASSQRPQGPNTEAFF

V: TRBV4-1
length: 16
size: NA
D: NA
J: TRBJ2-5
DNA: TGCGCCAGCAGCCAAGATCGATCACAGCGGAAAGAGACCCAGTACTTC
CDR3: CASSQDRSQRKETQYF

V: TRBV5-1
length: 11
size: few
D: NA
J: TRBJ2-5
DNA: TGCGCCAGCAGCATTCAAGAGACCCAGTACTTC
CDR3: CASSIQETQYF

V: TRBV6-5
length: 13
size: NA
D: NA
J: TRBJ1-1
DNA: TGTGCCAGCAGTTACGCCACGAACACTGAAGCTTTCTTT
CDR3: CASSYATNTEAFF

V: TRBV20-1
length: 9
size: NA
D: NA
J: TRBJ2-7
DNA: TGCAGTGCTAGACTCGAGCAGTACTTC
CDR3: CSARLEQYF

V: TRBV11-2
length: 18
size: NA
D: TRBD1
J: TRBJ1-1
DNA: TGTGCCAGCAGCTGGGAAGGGACAGGGGGAGAGGGGAACACTGAAGCTTTCTTT
CDR3: CASSWEGTGGEGNTEAFF

V: TRBV30
length: 11
size: NA
D: NA
J: TRBJ2-1
DNA: TGTGCCTGGAGTGTAGGCAGCGTCCAGTTCTTC
CDR3: CAWSVGSVQFF

V: TRBV5-4
length: 15
size: NA
D: NA
J: TRBJ2-2
DNA: TGTGCCAGCAGCTTAGAACAGGGAAGGGCCGGGGAGCTGTTTTTT
CDR3: CASSLEQGRAGELFF

V: TRBV14
length: 11
size: NA
D: NA
J: TRBJ2-1
DNA: TGTGCCAGCAGCCGGAGGAATGAGCAGTTCTTC
CDR3: CASSRRNEQFF

V: TRBV6-5
length: 11
size: NA
D: NA
J: TRBJ2-1
DNA: TGTGCCAGCAGAAAGACTAATGAGCAGTTCTTC
CDR3: CASRKTNEQFF

V: TRBV19
length: 13
size: NA
D: NA
J: TRBJ2-2
DNA: TGTGCCAGCTCGGTTGGGTATACCGGGGAGCTGTTTTTT
CDR3: CASSVGYTGELFF

V: TRBV5-1
length: 15
size: NA
D: TRBD2
J: TRBJ2-7
DNA: TGCGCCAGCAGCTTGGAACTAGCGGGAGGGGAAGAGCAGTACTTC
CDR3: CASSLELAGGEEQYF

V: TRBV2
length: 14
size: NA
D: TRBD1
J: TRBJ1-5
DNA: TGTGCCAGTCGACAGGGGGCAAGCAATCAGCCCCAGCATTTT
CDR3: CASRQGASNQPQHF

V: TRBV14
length: 16
size: NA
D: NA
J: TRBJ2-1
DNA: TGTGCCAGCAGCCAAGATTTCCAGGGTCGCAACAATGAGCAGTTCTTC
CDR3: CASSQDFQGRNNEQFF

V: TRBV11-3
length: 14
size: NA
D: NA
J: TRBJ2-3
DNA: TGTGCCAGCAGCCCGGACTATCCGGAGGATACGCAGTATTTT
CDR3: CASSPDYPEDTQYF

V: TRBV5-1
length: 19
size: NA
D: TRBD1
J: TRBJ1-3
DNA: TGCGCCAGCAGCTTACTGGGACAGGGCATTCCTACCTCTGGAAACACCATATATTTT
CDR3: CASSLLGQGIPTSGNTIYF

V: TRBV19
length: 14
size: few
D: NA
J: TRBJ2-1
DNA: TGTGCCAGTAGTGCCTCCCACAGGGAGCGTCTCGAGTTCTTC
CDR3: CASSASHRERLEFF

V: TRBV11-3
length: 13
size: NA
D: NA
J: TRBJ2-7
DNA: TGTGCCAGCAGCTTCGGGACGCGCTACGAGCAGTACTTC
CDR3: CASSFGTRYEQYF

V: TRBV18
length: 14
size: NA
D: NA
J: TRBJ2-7
DNA: TGTGCCAGCTCACCGCCCAGATCCCCCTACGAGCAGTACTTC
CDR3: CASSPPRSPYEQYF

V: TRBV10-3
length: 17
size: NA
D: TRBD2
J: TRBJ2-1
DNA: TGTGCCATCAGTGAGGGACTAGCGGGAGGTCAATACAATGAGCAGTTCTTC
CDR3: CAISEGLAGGQYNEQFF

V: TRBV11-2
length: 16
size: NA
D: TRBD2
J: TRBJ2-1
DNA: TGTGCCAGCAGCTTACTTGGACTAGCGGGAGCCAATGAGCAGTTCTTC
CDR3: CASSLLGLAGANEQFF

V: TRBV18
length: 16
size: few
D: NA
J: TRBJ1-4
DNA: TGTGCCAGCTCACTAAGGGCAGGAGAGACCAATGAAAAACTGTTTTTT
CDR3: CASSLRAGETNEKLFF

V: TRBV11-3
length: 16
size: NA
D: TRBD1
J: TRBJ2-7
DNA: TGTGCCAGCAGCAATAGAGGGGGACAGGGACGCTACGAGCAGTACTTC
CDR3: CASSNRGGQGRYEQYF

V: TRBV30
length: 14
size: NA
D: TRBD2
J: TRBJ2-1
DNA: TGTGCCTGGAGGGGGACTAGCGGGAGGAATGAGCAGTTCTTC
CDR3: CAWRGTSGRNEQFF

V: TRBV6-1
length: 14
size: NA
D: NA
J: TRBJ2-1
DNA: TGTGCCAGCACGGTCGCTAGCGAGTACAATGAGCAGTTCTTC
CDR3: CASTVASEYNEQFF

V: TRBV7-7
length: 17
size: medium-sized
D: NA
J: TRBJ1-2
DNA: TGTGCTAGCAGCTCCAGCCCCGCCTCGCGGGGGGCGAATGGCTACACCTTC
CDR3: CASSSSPASRGANGYTF